One and the same sample provided the 28 T cell receptor beta chains below, sequenced in a study of cytomegalovirus exposure and HLA in healthy donors. The PCR used 60 Vbeta and 13 Jbeta primers. Sequenced by immunoSEQ multiplex PCR; TCRdb stores in-frame clones only, minus some. The sample has some 120,000 clones, roughly 80% seen once; the top ten hold approximately 3.6%. What was sequenced was PBMCs. These receptors originate from a man younger than 45 in good health and CMV-seronegative.

The chain employs TRBV2 and TRBJ2-5; TRBD1 matches at 12 bases. CDR1 is SNHLY, CDR2 FYNNEI, per germline. Trimming at V came to 7 bases and at J to 7 bases, leaving 7 bases not matched to a gene. The CDR3 spans 14 residues. CDR3 in amino acids: CASTPGQGAATQYF. The CDR3 bases are TGTGCCAGCACGCCGGGACAGGGGGCTGCGACCCAGTACTTC.

In this sample, this clone turned up a few times. The J gene is TRBJ1-1, the V gene TRBV4-3; TRBD1 matches at 7 bases. The CDR3 runs 12 residues. V shed 4 bases and J 4 bases; nucleotides not matched to a gene: 0. CDR1 and CDR2 from the germline V gene are LGHNA and YSLEER. This CDR3 is CASSPGGTEAFF. The CDR3 nucleotides are TGCGCCAGCAGCCCAGGGGGCACTGAAGCTTTCTTT.

This sequence joins TRBV7-9 and TRBJ2-1, with a weak D call TRBD1 (7 bases). V was cut by 1 base and J by 4 bases, with 11 bases left in between. Germline V lookup: CDR1 SEHNR, CDR2 FQNEAQ (reference sequence). This CDR3 is 15 amino acids long. The CDR3 nucleotides are TGTGCCAGCAGCTTAGTCCAGGGGGGATACAATGAGCAGTTCTTC. It is translated as CASSLVQGGYNEQFF. Filled out from reference TRBV7-9 and TRBJ2-1, the complete variable domain reads DTGVSQNPRHKITKRGQNVTFRCDPISEHNRLYWYRQTLGQGPEFLTYFQNEAQLEKSRLLSDRFSAERPKGSFSTLEIQRTEQGDSAMYLCASSLVQGGYNEQFFGPGTRLTVL.

The gene calls are TRBV5-1 and TRBJ2-7; 8 bases align to TRBD2. CDR1 and CDR2 (germline): SGHRS, YFSETQ. With V trimmed by 3 bases and J by 0 bases, 17 bases remained unmatched. The CDR3 has 19 residues. The CDR3 region is CASSWGMVSGITSSYEQYF. In DNA, the CDR3 is TGCGCCAGCAGCTGGGGGATGGTTAGCGGGATTACAAGCTCCTACGAGCAGTACTTC. The whole variable domain, remainder taken from reference TRBV5-1 and TRBJ2-7, is KAGVTQTPRYLIKTRGQQVTLSCSPISGHRSVSWYQQTPGQGLQFLFEYFSETQRNKGNFPGRFSGRQFSNSRSEMNVSTLELGDSALYLCASSWGMVSGITSSYEQYFGPGTRLTVT.

The chain joins TRBV2 to TRBJ1-5; tentative D call: TRBD1 (5 bases). Germline V CDR1 and CDR2: SNHLY, FYNNEI. This CDR3 contains 14 residues. The V end lost 6 bases, the J end lost 7 bases, and 16 bases lay between the germline ends. The CDR3 protein is CASRSGLSRQPQHF. The CDR3 bases are TGTGCCAGCAGGTCGGGACTGTCAAGACAGCCCCAGCATTTT.

The genes are TRBV5-4 and TRBJ2-7; 9 positions agree with TRBD1. J lost 0 bases, V lost 2 bases, and 6 bases had no gene match. The CDR3 contains 16 residues. CDR1 and CDR2 from the germline V gene are SGHNT and YYREEE (reference sequence). The CDR3: CASSFVPGQGSYEQYF. DNA for the CDR3: TGTGCCAGCAGCTTTGTTCCGGGACAGGGCTCCTACGAGCAGTACTTC.

CDR3 protein: CSGNLRNEQFF. The CDR3 DNA reads as TGCAGTGGAAATCTGCGGAATGAGCAGTTCTTC. The genes are TRBV20-1 and TRBJ2-1; D gene unclear. Germline V gene sequence: CDR1 DFQATT, CDR2 SNEGSKA (reference sequence). CDR3 length: 11 amino acids. The V and J ends lost 7 bases and 7 bases respectively, with 11 bases between them.

J is TRBJ2-2 and V is TRBV9; 8 positions match TRBD1. Germline CDR1 reads SGDLS; CDR2 reads YYNGEE. The CDR3 has 15 residues. J gave up 1 base and V 5 bases, and 4 bases lay outside the gene matches. The CDR3 loop reads CASRAGTGNTGELFF. The DNA of the CDR3 is TGTGCCAGCAGAGCCGGGACAGGGAACACCGGGGAGCTGTTTTTT. The full variable domain, rest sourced from reference TRBV9 and TRBJ2-2, is DSGVTQTPKHLITATGQRVTLRCSPRSGDLSVYWYQQSLDQGLQFLIQYYNGEERAKGNILERFSAQQFPDLHSELNLSSLELGDSALYFCASRAGTGNTGELFFGEGSRLTVL.

The V call is TRBV5-1, the J call TRBJ1-1; the D is unclear. V lost 3 bases and J lost 2, with 20 bases in between. From germline, CDR1 is SGHRS and CDR2 YFSETQ. The CDR3 contains 17 residues. CDR3 sequence reads: CASSSSFRSTLNTEAFF. For the CDR3, the DNA is TGCGCCAGCAGCTCCTCCTTCCGCTCGACTTTAAACACTGAAGCTTTCTTT. The entire variable domain, with the rest obtained from reference TRBV5-1 and TRBJ1-1, is as follows: KAGVTQTPRYLIKTRGQQVTLSCSPISGHRSVSWYQQTPGQGLQFLFEYFSETQRNKGNFPGRFSGRQFSNSRSEMNVSTLELGDSALYLCASSSSFRSTLNTEAFFGQGTRLTVV.

This chain uses TRBV28 with TRBJ2-7, with D possibly matching TRBD2 (5 bases). The V end lost 3 bases, the J end lost 6 bases, and 18 bases lay between the germline ends. The CDR3 has 15 amino acids. From germline, CDR1 is MDHEN and CDR2 SYDVKM. The CDR3 sequence is CASSLGLARSAEQYF. The CDR3, as DNA: TGTGCCAGCAGTTTGGGTCTAGCTCGGTCGGCCGAGCAGTACTTC.

The chain is built from TRBV4-1 and TRBJ2-7, with 7 bases that match TRBD1. V dropped 3 bases and J dropped 2; count of bases not matched to a gene: 1. The CDR3 extends over 13 amino acids. Germline V gene sequence: CDR1 MGHRA, CDR2 YSYEKL. The CDR3 DNA is TGCGCCAGCAGCCAGGGACAGACCTACGAGCAGTACTTC. The encoded protein is CASSQGQTYEQYF.

This clone came up once. This chain joins TRBV7-7 and TRBJ2-7, with TRBD2 identical over 11 bases. CDR1 SSHAT and CDR2 FNYEAQ come from the germline V gene (reference sequence). V was pared by 5 bases and J by 7 bases, with 10 bases of the junction left unmatched. The CDR3 has 15 residues. The CDR3 bases are TGTGCCAGCAGCGTTTCACTAGCGGGAGAAAATGAGCAGTACTTC. This encodes CASSVSLAGENEQYF.

The chain carries TRBV5-1 and TRBJ1-2; D perhaps matches TRBD1 (5 bases). V was shortened by 3 bases and J by 5 bases, with 11 bases between the two germline ends. CDR1 is SGHRS and CDR2 is YFSETQ in the germline V gene. The CDR3 has 13 residues. This CDR3 is CASSSGGGYGYTF. CDR3 in DNA: TGCGCCAGCAGCTCGGGCGGGGGTTATGGCTACACCTTC.

The chain joins TRBV7-9 to TRBJ2-2, with D maybe TRBD2 (6 bases). Germline V gene data show CDR1 as SEHNR and CDR2 as FQNEAQ (reference sequence). This CDR3 contains 16 residues. V lost 4 bases, J lost 6 bases, and 18 bases lay in between. CDR3 DNA: TGTGCCAGCAGCTCCAAGGAGGGAATCACGGCCGGGGAGCTGTTTTTT. Its protein is CASSSKEGITAGELFF.

The gene calls are TRBV28 and TRBJ1-1; 8 positions agree with TRBD1. Germline V CDR1 and CDR2: MDHEN, SYDVKM. This CDR3 comprises 15 residues. J gave up 3 bases and V 8 bases, and 11 bases lay outside the gene matches. Here the CDR3 reads CASLRTDRADTEAFF. In nucleotides, the CDR3 is TGTGCCAGCCTAAGAACGGACAGGGCTGACACTGAAGCTTTCTTT.

This clone appeared once. The chain recombines TRBV7-5 with TRBJ2-5; the table's D call, TRBD1, has no DNA check behind it. TRBV7-5 counts as a pseudogene. The CDR3 sequence is 15 residues long. The CDR3 nucleotides read TGTGCCAGAAGCTTAGAGACAGGGCATCAAGAGACCCAGTACTTC. It specifies CARSLETGHQETQYF.

V usage is TRBV7-6 and J usage is TRBJ2-5, with 7 nucleotides matching TRBD1. The DNA end lines up better with TRBJ2-7; the J call may be wrong. CDR3 length equals 15 residues. Germline CDR1 SGHVS, CDR2 FNYEAQ. CDR3 residues: CASSLGTGPSYEQYF. The CDR3 DNA reads as TGTGCCAGCAGCTTAGGGACAGGACCCTCCTACGAGCAGTACTTC.

The CDR3 is CASSPQGYTGELFF. The CDR3 DNA is TGTGCCAGCAGCCCTCAGGGGTACACCGGGGAGCTGTTTTTT. J is TRBJ2-2 and V is TRBV4-2, with TRBD1 as a possible D gene (6 bases). Germline V CDR1 and CDR2: LGHNA, YNFKEQ. The CDR3 covers 14 residues. The V end lost 4 bases, the J end lost 3 bases, and 9 bases lay between the germline ends.

This clone was counted a few times. CDR3 DNA: TGTGCCAGCAGTGACTCAGGGACAGGGGGCTCTGGCTACACCTTC. This sequence encodes CASSDSGTGGSGYTF. The chain combines TRBV6-4 with TRBJ1-2; 12 bases align to TRBD1. The V and J ends lost 0 bases and 7 bases, in that order; junction bases with no gene match: 3. CDR1 is MRHNA and CDR2 is SNTAGT in the germline V gene. The CDR3 totals 15 residues.

This sequence joins TRBV15 and TRBJ2-1, with 9 bases fitting TRBD2. The ends lost 8 bases at V and 2 bases at J; junction bases unmatched: 7. CDR1 and CDR2 from the germline V gene are LNHNV and YYDKDF (reference sequence). The CDR3 loop spans 15 amino acids. The CDR3: CATGKGLAAYNEQFF. The CDR3 DNA reads as TGTGCCACCGGAAAGGGACTAGCCGCCTACAATGAGCAGTTCTTC.

The chain combines TRBV2 with TRBJ2-3; TRBD1 might be the D (6 bases). V was trimmed by 7 bases and J by 0 bases, leaving 17 bases between them. CDR1 is SNHLY and CDR2 is FYNNEI in the germline V gene. The CDR3 spans 16 residues. The CDR3 DNA is TGTGCCAGCACCCTACTAGGGGACACTAGCACAGATACGCAGTATTTT. Its protein product is CASTLLGDTSTDTQYF.

The chain is built from TRBV6-6 and TRBJ1-2; TRBD1 is a possible D gene (6 bases). The ends were cut back, 0 bases at V and 8 bases at J, with 13 bases in the middle. The CDR3 is made up of 14 amino acids. Germline values: CDR1 MNHNY, CDR2 SVGAGI (reference sequence). The CDR3 protein is CASSYSLDRGGYTF. CDR3 in DNA: TGTGCCAGCAGTTACTCGTTGGACAGAGGAGGCTACACCTTC.

The sample holds one count of this clone. The rearrangement joins TRBV2 to TRBJ1-3, with D perhaps TRBD1 (5 bases). Germline V gives CDR1 SNHLY, CDR2 FYNNEI. CDR3 length equals 16 residues. V was clipped by 5 bases and J by 0 bases, with 14 bases between them. CDR3 nucleotides: TGTGCCAGCAGTCTCGACAGCCCGAGCTCTGGAAACACCATATATTTT. Translation: CASSLDSPSSGNTIYF.

The sample holds a few counts of this clone. The V gene is TRBV6-5, the J gene TRBJ1-3, with D hard to call. Germline V gene lookup returns CDR1 MNHEY and CDR2 SVGAGI. V was trimmed by 0 bases and J by 7 bases, leaving 10 bases between them. This CDR3 region has 14 residues. CDR3 residues: CASSYSTDMNTIYF. As DNA, the CDR3 is TGTGCCAGCAGTTACTCGACTGATATGAACACCATATATTTT.

The chain recombines TRBV27 with TRBJ2-1; no firm D call. The V gene lost 4 bases and the J gene lost 2 bases, with 12 bases spanning the gap. Germline V gene data show CDR1 as MNHEY and CDR2 as SMNVEV (reference sequence). This CDR3 has 15 residues. As DNA, the CDR3 is TGTGCCAGCAGTTACGACTTGAGCGCCTACAATGAGCAGTTCTTC. This sequence encodes CASSYDLSAYNEQFF.

The rearrangement links TRBV4-2 to TRBJ1-2; TRBD1 is a possible D gene (5 bases). The germline V gene has CDR1 LGHNA and CDR2 YNFKEQ. The CDR3 spans 14 residues. V lost 4 bases and J lost 2, with 11 bases in between. This CDR3 is CASSPLGGNYGYTF. The CDR3 coding sequence is TGTGCCAGCAGCCCCCTCGGGGGGAACTATGGCTACACCTTC.

V is TRBV5-1 and J is TRBJ2-7, with 9 bases aligning to TRBD1. Germline-derived CDR1 and CDR2 are SGHRS and YFSETQ. CDR3 length equals 15 residues. The V segment lost 0 bases and the J segment 4 bases; nucleotides outside the gene matches: 5. CDR3 coding DNA: TGCGCCAGCAGCTTGGCCACAGGGGGCGGATACGAGCAGTACTTC. Protein product: CASSLATGGGYEQYF.

The chain has TRBV2 and TRBJ1-2, with TRBD1 matching over 7 bases. This CDR3 has 15 residues. The germline gives CDR1 SNHLY, CDR2 FYNNEI. The V gene end was trimmed by 5 bases and the J gene end by 3 bases; junction bases not matched to a gene: 9. CDR3 nucleotides: TGTGCCAGCAGTCCACAGGGGAAGGTGGACTATGGCTACACCTTC. Protein product: CASSPQGKVDYGYTF.